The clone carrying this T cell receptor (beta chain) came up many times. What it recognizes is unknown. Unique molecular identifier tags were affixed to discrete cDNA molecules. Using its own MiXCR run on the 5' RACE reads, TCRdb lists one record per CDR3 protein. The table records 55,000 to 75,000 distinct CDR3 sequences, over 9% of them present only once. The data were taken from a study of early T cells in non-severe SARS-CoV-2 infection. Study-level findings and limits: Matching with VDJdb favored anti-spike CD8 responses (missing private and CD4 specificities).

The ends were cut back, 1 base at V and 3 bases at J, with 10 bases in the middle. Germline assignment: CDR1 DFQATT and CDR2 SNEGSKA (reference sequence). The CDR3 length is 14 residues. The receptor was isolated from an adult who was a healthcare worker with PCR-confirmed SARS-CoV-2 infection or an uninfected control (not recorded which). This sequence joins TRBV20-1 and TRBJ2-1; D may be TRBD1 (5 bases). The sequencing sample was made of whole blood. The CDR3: CSARGGGNYNEQFF. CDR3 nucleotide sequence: TGCAGTGCTAGAGGGGGCGGAAACTACAATGAGCAGTTCTTC.